This entry concerns a single TCR beta chain. Primers included in the PCR were 60 Vbeta and 13 Jbeta primers. Sequenced by immunoSEQ multiplex PCR; TCRdb stores in-frame clones only, minus some. Of fewer than 150,000 clones listed, about 80% were seen once; the top ten hold 5.1%. This sample was included in a study of cytomegalovirus exposure and HLA in healthy donors. Study in general: The study's early data release held roughly 91 million unique TCRs from HLA-typed donors.

Germline CDR1 is LGHNA and CDR2 is YSLEER. V was shortened by 3 bases and J by 0 bases, with 9 bases between the two germline ends. The CDR3 runs to 16 residues. Sequencing was done on a sample of PBMCs. The chain couples TRBV4-3 to TRBJ2-6; D unclear. The TCR was taken from a male donor in good health and CMV-seronegative. DNA of the CDR3: TGCGCCAGCAGCCAGGGCACAGTCTCTGGGGCCAACGTCCTGACTTTC. Protein: CASSQGTVSGANVLTF.